This T cell receptor beta chain was documented in a study of T-cell reconstitution after alpha-beta-depleted transplantation in children listed by TCRdb under 2016. About the full investigation: T-cell immune reconstitution after TCRalphabeta/CD19-depleted allogeneic hematopoietic cell transplantation in children was quantitatively tracked in the study by means of TCR repertoire profiling.

Library method: PCR. The reads were generated on an Illumina HiSeq 2500. TCR libraries were prepared with molecular barcoding, using unique molecular identifiers to normalize TCRbeta repertoire quantification. TCRdb ran its own pipeline on the public reads, namely fastp trimming at Q25 and MiXCR clone calling, and kept in-frame beta chains. Each CDR3 protein appears once, grouped with its most common genes and DNA. Within this sample are approximately 270,000 distinct CDR3 sequences, with 9.9% of them counted one time only. The top ten clonotypes cover over 9% of the sample. Counted from cysteine to phenylalanine, this CDR3 has 13 amino acids. The DNA shown is the 39-base CDR3, in frame from base 1. V lost 5 bases and J lost 2 bases; the stretch between them is 9 bases long. The germline V gene specifies SGHAT as CDR1 and FQNNGV as CDR2. This clonotype was detected many times. The antigen this receptor binds is unknown. The sample holds no much larger clone one base away, and base qualities are not on file.

The input for sequencing was PBMCs from the stem cell graft donor, taken from the stem cell graft. This sequence originates from a human donor who donated a stem cell graft to a child with SCID. Recombination linked TRBV11-2 to TRBJ1-2, with the D segment identity uncertain. The CDR3 region: CASSGGSNYGYTF. The nucleotides read TGTGCCAGCAGCGGAGGGTCCAACTATGGCTACACCTTC.